The clone carrying this T cell receptor (beta chain) was seen only once. This record belongs to a study of CD8+ T cells in alopecia areata. The treatment is: oral pan-JAK inhibitor, 5-10 mg twice daily. RNA extraction was followed by reverse transcription into cDNA, which acted as the sequencing template. Assay used: immunoSEQ multiplex PCR; TCRdb lists only in-frame clones, some missing. The sample contains 150,000 or so clones, around 83% of which appear only once. The V gene end was trimmed by 2 bases and the J gene end by 5 bases; junction bases not matched to a gene: 7. This CDR3 spans 15 amino acids. Per the germline V gene, CDR1 is SQVTM and CDR2 is ANQGSEA.

The sequencing used CD8+ T cells sorted from blood, collected at week 4, from a patient treated with tofacitinib. The receptor comes from a human donor with alopecia areata. The chain employs TRBV29-1 and TRBJ2-5, with TRBD1 matching over 11 bases. The CDR3 loop is CSVEWIGTGGETQYF. CDR3 in DNA: TGCAGCGTTGAATGGATAGGGACAGGGGGGGAGACCCAGTACTTC.